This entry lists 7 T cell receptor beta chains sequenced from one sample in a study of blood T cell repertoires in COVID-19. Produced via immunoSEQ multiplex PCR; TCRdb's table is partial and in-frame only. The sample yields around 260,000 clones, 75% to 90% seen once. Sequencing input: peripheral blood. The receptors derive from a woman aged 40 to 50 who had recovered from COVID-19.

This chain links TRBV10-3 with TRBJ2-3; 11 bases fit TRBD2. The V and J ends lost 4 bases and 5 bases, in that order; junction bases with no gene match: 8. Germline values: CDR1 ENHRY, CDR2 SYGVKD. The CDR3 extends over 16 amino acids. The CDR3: CAISGSGTSGLDTQYF. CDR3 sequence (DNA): TGTGCCATCAGTGGTTCCGGGACTAGCGGTTTAGATACGCAGTATTTT.

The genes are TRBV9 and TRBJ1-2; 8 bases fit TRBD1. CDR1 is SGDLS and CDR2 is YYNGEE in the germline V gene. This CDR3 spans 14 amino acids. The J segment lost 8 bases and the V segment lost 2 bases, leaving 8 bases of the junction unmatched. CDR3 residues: CASSVGTGKGGYTF. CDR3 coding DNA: TGTGCCAGCAGCGTTGGGACAGGAAAGGGCGGCTACACCTTC.

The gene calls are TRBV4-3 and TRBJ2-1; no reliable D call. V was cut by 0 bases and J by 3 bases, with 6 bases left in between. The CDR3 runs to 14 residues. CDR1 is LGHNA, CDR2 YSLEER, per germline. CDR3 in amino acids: CASSQDVSYNEQFF. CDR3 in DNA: TGCGCCAGCAGCCAAGATGTGAGCTACAATGAGCAGTTCTTC.

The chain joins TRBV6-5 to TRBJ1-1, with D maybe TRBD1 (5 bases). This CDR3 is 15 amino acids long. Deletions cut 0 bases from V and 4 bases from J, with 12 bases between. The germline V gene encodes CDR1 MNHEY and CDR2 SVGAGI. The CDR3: CASSYSLGVSTEAFF. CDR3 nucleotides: TGTGCCAGCAGTTACTCCTTAGGGGTGAGCACTGAAGCTTTCTTT.

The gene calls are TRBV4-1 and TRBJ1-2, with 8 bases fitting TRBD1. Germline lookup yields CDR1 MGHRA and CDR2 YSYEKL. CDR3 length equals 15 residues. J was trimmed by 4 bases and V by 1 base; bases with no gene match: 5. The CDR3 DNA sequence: TGCGCCAGCAGCCAAGGCAGGGGGCGCATCTATGGCTACACCTTC. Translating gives CASSQGRGRIYGYTF.

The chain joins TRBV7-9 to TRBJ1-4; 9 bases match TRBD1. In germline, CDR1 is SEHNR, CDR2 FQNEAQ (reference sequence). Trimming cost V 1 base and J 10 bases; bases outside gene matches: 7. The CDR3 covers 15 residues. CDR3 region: CASSLGDRARVKLFF. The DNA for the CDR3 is TGTGCCAGCAGCTTAGGGGACAGGGCGAGAGTAAAACTGTTTTTT.

The chain's CDR3 is CASSRRGSGSYEQYF. The CDR3 nucleotides are TGTGCCAGCAGCCGCCGGGGTAGCGGGAGCTACGAGCAGTACTTC. The rearrangement uses TRBV7-2 and TRBJ2-7, with 9 positions matching TRBD2. CDR1 and CDR2 from the germline V gene are SGHTA and FQGNSA. The length of the CDR3 is 15 residues. Germline trimming cut 5 bases from V and 3 bases from J; bases unmatched to any gene: 8.